This TCR beta chain was retrieved from a study of blood T cell repertoires in COVID-19. Germline assignment: CDR1 ENHRY and CDR2 SYGVKD. V was clipped by 6 bases and J by 0 bases; unmatched bases: 4. CDR3 length: 15 amino acids. TCRdb keeps only in-frame clones here, not all; method: immunoSEQ multiplex PCR. This table holds about 210,000 clones, roughly 90% found once. This sequence joins TRBV10-3 and TRBJ1-3; 8 nucleotides line up with TRBD1. Input material: peripheral blood. The sequence derives from a man aged 18 to 29 with active or convalescent COVID-19. CDR3 bases: TGTGCCATCAGGCAGACAGGGGACTCTGGAAACACCATATATTTT. This codes for CAIRQTGDSGNTIYF.